The 23 T cell receptor beta chains given below trace back to one sample, sequenced in a study of T cell responses to AZD1222 COVID-19 vaccine. TCRdb's table, derived via immunoSEQ multiplex PCR, lists solely in-frame clones and lacks some. The sample yields roughly 120,000 clones, about 90% seen once. The sequenced sample was peripheral blood, obtained on day 0 of MenACWY control vaccination. The origin of the receptors is an adult in good health.

This clone came up a few times. The chain is built from TRBV5-1 and TRBJ2-1, with 14 bases that match TRBD2. CDR1 and CDR2 from the germline V gene are SGHRS and YFSETQ. The J segment lost 10 bases and the V segment lost 4 bases, leaving 7 bases of the junction unmatched. The CDR3 is 15 residues long. The DNA of the CDR3 is TGCGCCAGCAGCCCGACTAGCGGGAGGGCCCAGGAGCAGTTCTTC. Translation gives CASSPTSGRAQEQFF. The complete variable domain, with remaining parts taken from reference TRBV5-1 and TRBJ2-1, reads KAGVTQTPRYLIKTRGQQVTLSCSPISGHRSVSWYQQTPGQGLQFLFEYFSETQRNKGNFPGRFSGRQFSNSRSEMNVSTLELGDSALYLCASSPTSGRAQEQFFGPGTRLTVL.

The gene calls are TRBV9 and TRBJ1-3, with D perhaps TRBD1 (5 bases). The CDR3 sequence is 15 residues long. V was clipped by 4 bases and J by 4 bases, with 15 bases between them. Germline lookup yields CDR1 SGDLS and CDR2 YYNGEE. CDR3 nucleotide sequence: TGTGCCAGCAGCCCTCCAGGGCTTCTCGGAAACACCATATATTTT. It codes for CASSPPGLLGNTIYF.

The sample holds a few counts of this clone. The chain employs TRBV6-5 and TRBJ2-3; D is possibly TRBD1 (6 bases). The CDR3 extends over 12 amino acids. Germline assignment: CDR1 MNHEY and CDR2 SVGAGI. The V end was cut by 7 bases, the J end by 6 bases, with 11 bases between. CDR3 nucleotides: TGTGCCAGCACCCGGGACACGGATACGCAGTATTTT. Amino acid sequence: CASTRDTDTQYF.

This rearrangement joins TRBV19 to TRBJ1-1; D not certain. With 3 bases removed from V and 1 base from J, the gap between germline ends came to 15 bases. There are 16 residues in the CDR3. Germline V gives CDR1 LNHDA, CDR2 SQIVND (reference sequence). In DNA form, the CDR3 reads TGTGCCAGTAGTATCTTCGAGGGCACCTCGAACACTGAAGCTTTCTTT. Encoded protein: CASSIFEGTSNTEAFF.

CDR3 residues: CASSLGAGVQYEQYF. DNA of the CDR3: TGTGCCAGCAGCCTCGGGGCGGGAGTCCAGTACGAGCAGTACTTC. The V and J genes are TRBV4-2 and TRBJ2-7; 7 nucleotides match TRBD2. The length of the CDR3 is 15 residues. V lost 4 bases to trimming and J lost 4 bases; unmatched junction nucleotides: 10. Germline CDR1 LGHNA, CDR2 YNFKEQ.

This sequence joins TRBV7-9 and TRBJ2-3, with TRBD2 identical over 7 bases. The CDR3 loop spans 15 amino acids. Germline CDR1 is SEHNR and CDR2 is FQNEAQ (reference sequence). J was trimmed by 9 bases and V by 5 bases; bases with no gene match: 14. The CDR3 protein is CASSRPGTTVATQYF. The CDR3 DNA reads TGTGCCAGCAGCCGACCCGGGACTACCGTCGCGACGCAGTATTTT.

The V and J genes are TRBV6-1 and TRBJ1-6, with 7 bases that match TRBD1. The germline V gene encodes CDR1 MNHNS and CDR2 SASEGT. The CDR3 spans 15 residues. The J segment lost 7 bases and the V segment lost 2 bases, leaving 5 bases of the junction unmatched. CDR3 in amino acids: CASSEQPGGNSPLHF. The CDR3 DNA follows: TGTGCCAGCAGTGAACAGCCAGGGGGGAATTCACCCCTCCACTTT.

The rearrangement joins TRBV28 to TRBJ1-3, with a possible D match to TRBD1 (5 bases). CDR3 length: 16 amino acids. CDR1 and CDR2 (germline): MDHEN, SYDVKM. Trimming left V 8 bases short and J 0 bases short, with 17 bases between. The CDR3 here is CASVGGVVISGNTIYF. Here the CDR3 DNA reads TGTGCCAGCGTGGGGGGAGTGGTTATCTCTGGAAACACCATATATTTT.

The chain has TRBV28 and TRBJ1-4; D gene unclear. The CDR3 consists of 13 residues. Germline V gene lookup returns CDR1 MDHEN and CDR2 SYDVKM. The V gene lost 5 bases and the J gene lost 8 bases, with 12 bases spanning the gap. The CDR3 coding sequence is TGTGCCAGCAGTCCCCCCCTCCGGGAAAAACTGTTTTTT. Its protein is CASSPPLREKLFF.

The chain uses TRBV7-8 and TRBJ2-3; 7 bases are a match to TRBD2. This CDR3 contains 18 residues. Germline V gives CDR1 SGHVS, CDR2 FQNEAQ. Unmatched junction bases numbered 10, after V lost 0 bases and J lost 1 base. CDR3 loop: CASSLASVGAGRTDTQYF. DNA for the CDR3: TGTGCCAGCAGCTTAGCTAGTGTTGGAGCGGGGCGCACAGATACGCAGTATTTT.

The CDR3 sequence: CASKEGSGQPQHF. The CDR3 region has the DNA TGTGCCAGCAAAGAGGGGTCGGGTCAGCCCCAGCATTTT. J is TRBJ1-5 and V is TRBV28, with D maybe TRBD1 (5 bases). The CDR3 extends over 13 amino acids. V was pared by 7 bases and J by 6 bases, with 13 bases between. The V gene's germline CDR1 is MDHEN and CDR2 SYDVKM.

This rearrangement joins TRBV6-5 to TRBJ2-7, with TRBD2 matching 11 bases. CDR3 length equals 15 residues. V trimming: 6 bases; J trimming: 5 bases; junction bases outside the gene matches: 9. Per the germline V gene, CDR1 is MNHEY and CDR2 is SVGAGI. This chain's CDR3 is CASSFTSGSLHEQYF. The CDR3 DNA is TGTGCCAGCAGCTTTACTAGCGGGAGTCTCCACGAGCAGTACTTC.

This clone was detected a few times. The V gene is TRBV2, the J gene TRBJ2-7; tentatively, D is TRBD1 (5 bases). V lost 6 bases and J 4 bases, leaving 13 bases between the germline ends. This CDR3 has 13 residues. The germline V gene has CDR1 SNHLY and CDR2 FYNNEI. CDR3 loop: CASRGRGGYEQYF. CDR3 coding DNA: TGTGCCAGCAGGGGTAGGGGTGGGTACGAGCAGTACTTC.

The CDR3 loop reads CASSMKGTSMVGELFF. Written as DNA, the CDR3 is TGTGCCAGTAGTATGAAGGGGACTAGCATGGTCGGGGAGCTGTTTTTT. The chain joins TRBV19 to TRBJ2-2; 9 positions match TRBD2. After removal of 3 bases from V and 7 bases from J, the junction contained 9 bases not matched to a gene. The CDR3 spans 16 residues. Germline CDR1 and CDR2: LNHDA and SQIVND (reference sequence).

The chain combines TRBV11-2 with TRBJ2-2; 10 nucleotides align to TRBD2. Germline CDR1 SGHAT, CDR2 FQNNGV. V lost 6 bases, J lost 2 bases, and 6 bases stayed unmatched. The CDR3 totals 16 residues. The CDR3 DNA is TGTGCCAGCAGAATAGCGGGAGGAGCAAACACCGGGGAGCTGTTTTTT. It yields the protein CASRIAGGANTGELFF.

V and J are TRBV5-1 and TRBJ1-1; weak D call: TRBD1 (5 bases). V lost 4 bases, J lost 0 bases, and 10 bases lay in between. CDR3 length: 14 amino acids. Germline V gene data show CDR1 as SGHRS and CDR2 as YFSETQ. The DNA for the CDR3 is TGCGCCAGCAGCCGGGTGGGGGTGAACACTGAAGCTTTCTTT. It is translated as CASSRVGVNTEAFF.

The chain links TRBV7-8 to TRBJ1-4; D may be TRBD1 (5 bases). This CDR3 is 15 amino acids long. Germline V gives CDR1 SGHVS, CDR2 FQNEAQ. Trimming took off 7 bases at V and 8 bases at J, with 20 bases between the two ends. For the CDR3, the DNA is TGTGCCAGCAAAAATGGCCGGGACCGGCGAGAAAAACTGTTTTTT. Protein: CASKNGRDRREKLFF.

This clone was seen once. The V call is TRBV20-1, the J call TRBJ2-5; D may be TRBD2 (5 bases). CDR3 length: 11 residues. In germline, CDR1 is DFQATT, CDR2 SNEGSKA (reference sequence). Trimming left V 5 bases short and J 5 bases short, with 9 bases between. The DNA for the CDR3 is TGCAGTGCTGCCCGAGGGGAGACCCAGTACTTC. It is translated as CSAARGETQYF.

The V gene is TRBV21-1, the J gene TRBJ2-7; TRBD2 is the table's D call, not checked against the DNA. TRBV21-1 is designated a pseudogene. The length of the CDR3 is 14 residues. The CDR3 loop is CASSVSGRRDEQYF. CDR3 in DNA: TGTGCCAGCTCGGTATCGGGAAGAAGGGACGAGCAGTACTTC.

The CDR3 region has the DNA TGTGCCAGCCTGTCAGCGGGGAGATGGGGCGGGGAGCTGTTTTTT. The encoded protein is CASLSAGRWGGELFF. The V and J genes are TRBV28 and TRBJ2-2; 7 bases line up with TRBD2. The germline V gene has CDR1 MDHEN and CDR2 SYDVKM. The CDR3 is made up of 15 amino acids. V lost 8 bases and J lost 7; bases outside the gene matches: 13. Looking up the rest from reference TRBV28 and TRBJ2-2 gives the full variable domain: DVKVTQSSRYLVKRTGEKVFLECVQDMDHENMFWYRQDPGLGLRLIYFSYDVKMKEKGDIPEGYSVSREKKERFSLILESASTNQTSMYLCASLSAGRWGGELFFGEGSRLTVL.

The chain employs TRBV5-5 and TRBJ2-2; the match to TRBD1 covers 12 bases. The CDR3 extends over 17 amino acids. V lost 4 bases to trimming and J lost 6 bases; unmatched junction nucleotides: 10. The V gene's germline CDR1 is SGHKS and CDR2 YYEKEE (reference sequence). CDR3 sequence (DNA): TGTGCCAGCAGCCCACCTCCGGGGACAGGGGGCTCCGGGGAGCTGTTTTTT. The encoded protein is CASSPPPGTGGSGELFF.

The chain uses TRBV7-9 and TRBJ1-1; 9 bases align to TRBD1. This CDR3 spans 15 amino acids. The J segment lost 2 bases and the V segment lost 4 bases, leaving 5 bases of the junction unmatched. Germline assignment: CDR1 SEHNR and CDR2 FQNEAQ (reference sequence). In DNA form, the CDR3 reads TGTGCCAGCAGCTCAGGACAGGGGCTCAACACTGAAGCTTTCTTT. Protein: CASSSGQGLNTEAFF.

For the CDR3, the DNA is TGTGCCAGCAGTTTAGTGCGCTACGAGCAGTACTTC. It is translated as CASSLVRYEQYF. The chain employs TRBV12-3 or TRBV12-4 and TRBJ2-7, with D uncertain. There are 12 residues in the CDR3. Trimming shortened V by 1 base and J by 3 bases, and 4 bases separated the two germline ends.